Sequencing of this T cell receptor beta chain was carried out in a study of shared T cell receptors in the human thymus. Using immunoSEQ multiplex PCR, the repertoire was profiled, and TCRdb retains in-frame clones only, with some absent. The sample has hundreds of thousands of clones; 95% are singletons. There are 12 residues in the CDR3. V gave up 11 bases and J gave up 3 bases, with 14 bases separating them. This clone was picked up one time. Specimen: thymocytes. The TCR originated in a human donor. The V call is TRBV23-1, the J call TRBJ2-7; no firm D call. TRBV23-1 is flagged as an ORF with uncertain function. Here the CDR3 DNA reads TGCGCCCCCTCGGGCAGCCACTACGAGCAGTACTTC. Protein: CAPSGSHYEQYF.